This TCR beta chain was documented in a study of cytomegalovirus exposure and HLA in healthy donors (dated by TCRdb to about 2017). General notes on the study: In an earlier analysis of under 750 of the donors, around 290 Gb of sequence data and 120 million or so unique TCR beta sequences from approximately 180 million T cells were reported. An early release that covered about 600 HLA-typed donors contained approximately 320 gigabases of sequencing data and 65 million to 100 million unique TCR sequences. Of the 300 to 450 genotyped donors, 70% to 90% were placed in the genetic ancestry cluster associated with self-reported Caucasian donors. The study aimed to test whether signatures of past pathogen exposure could be identified by cataloging public T cell receptors. The study profiled the T cell repertoires of 500 to 800 subjects by immunosequencing and related them to cytomegalovirus serostatus. Besides the first cohort of approximately 710 subjects, a separate validation cohort made up of 120 different subjects was used. The study combined high-throughput TCR immunosequencing, statistical association of individual TCRs with disease status, and machine learning to predict cytomegalovirus infection status. To study patterns of TCR occurrence, a later analysis re-analyzed previously published TCR beta repertoires from around 670 donors and added high-resolution HLA genotyping. In the later analysis, no new phenotypic data were used to find candidate immune exposures; instead, reliance was placed on TCR beta sequences and their occurrence across donors. In an earlier analysis of roughly 540 of the donors, high-throughput TCR beta sequencing was used to judge whether each TCR beta V gene segment behaved as functional or pseudogenic. Donor age, sex, ethnicity and CMV serostatus were compiled together with the repertoire data. In a later genetic analysis, genome-wide SNP genotypes for about three fifths of the roughly 670 donors were used, and that subset was treated as a discovery cohort. All discovery cohort repertoires had been generated on a single sequencing platform. HLA typing included class I and class II loci at four-digit resolution. Typing coverage varied by locus: about 620-640 donors for A, B, C, DRB1 and DQB1; more than 500 for DQA1; approximately 570 for DPA1; about 450 for DPB1. Roughly five DR-DQ haplotypes were handled as single units for association and clustering because linkage in the cohort was strong. Among approximately 370 genotyped donors of the cohort, an average of roughly 230,000 unique TCR beta nucleotide sequences was sequenced per donor, of which about 18% were non-productive.

The cohort was made up of roughly 670 healthy bone marrow donors. At the time of sampling, every cohort member was nominally healthy, though immune exposures that went unrecorded were likely present. The donor was CMV seronegative and was included in the group of about 400 seronegative cohort members. Every donor gave a peripheral blood sample, and the peripheral blood mononuclear cells from that sample were used for TCR beta sequencing. The Qiagen DNeasy Blood Extraction Kit was used to extract genomic DNA from the blood cell samples. Its CDR3 holds 16 amino acids, cysteine through phenylalanine. Just CDR3 DNA is preserved here, 48 bases in frame from base 1. CDR1 and CDR2 (MDHEN, SYDVKM) derive from the germline V gene. The V and J ends are trimmed by 6 bases and 1 base, leaving 13 bases between them. Overall study outcomes, separate from this receptor: In an earlier analysis of roughly 560 of the donors, most TCR beta V segments were observed in productive rearrangements about 87% or about 30% of the time, broadly matching IMGT annotations. It was suggested by the authors that the approach could potentially be generalized to other disease states and immunological phenotypes. In a later analysis, most CMV-associated TCR beta chains were found to appear HLA-restricted, with HLA associations seemingly driven largely by CMV exposure. The classifier was reported to diagnose cytomegalovirus status with high specificity and sensitivity in both the original and validation cohorts. Presence/absence analyses assumed roughly uniform sequencing depth across donors, an assumption that may not hold. In a later analysis, the rate of TCR association differed among HLA loci, with DRB1 alleles having the most associated TCRs and HLA-C alleles having the fewest. Specific HLA alleles were associated with roughly 16,000 TCR beta sequences at a false discovery rate of 0.05 in a later analysis. A further reported finding was that TCR beta sequences accurately predicted the HLA-A and HLA-B alleles for most subjects in the first cohort. Most TCR sequences were observed very rarely across donors, whereas some public TCRs were present in many individuals. CMV serostatus was the only immune exposure information available for the cohort. The cohort was sequenced for TCR beta chains only, and without alpha or paired-chain data the features that could be detected were limited. A cluster of highly shared sequence variants was judged likely to represent a technical artifact of the sequencing pipeline. The earlier analysis of fewer than 750 of the donors excluded some 15 rarely observed V segments, including chromosome 9 orphons, because counts were too low. Correlated functional status among segregating V segments might be attributable to linkage disequilibrium, but an unknown experimental factor could not be ruled out. Assigning TCR associations to individual alleles was difficult when HLA alleles, especially DR and DQ, strongly co-occurred. A few of the identified cytomegalovirus-associated TCR beta chains were confirmed in vitro to be specific for cytomegalovirus antigens. A later analysis found that HLA-associated TCR beta chains were more clonally expanded and had lower generation probabilities than equally common non-associated chains. Because HLA typing was missing for some donors at each locus, association tests included only the typed subset. A total of 150 or so TCR beta chains were listed by the study as associated with cytomegalovirus. V-gene and J-gene trimming of TCR beta chains was associated with a missense DCLRE1C variant in a later genetic analysis, and the association was replicated in an independent cohort. A later genetic analysis reported fewer N-insertions in productive TCRs among donors in an Asian-associated ancestry cluster than the 666-donor mean. According to a later analysis, parvovirus B19, influenza, CMV and Epstein-Barr virus appeared linked to several top co-occurrence clusters. The 87-base-pair reads could not distinguish some IMGT-functional V segments, including TRBV6-2 and TRBV6-3, so those segments were excluded.

In regard to this clone: The target of this receptor is not known. It has no much larger one-base neighbor in the sample; base qualities were not kept.

Libraries came from the immunoSEQ multiplex PCR assay. The multiplex PCR relied on a mix of 60 forward primers for TCR Vbeta segments and 13 reverse primers for TCR Jbeta segments. A multiplex PCR assay on genomic DNA amplified the CDR3 region of rearranged TCR beta genes. The amplified TCR beta libraries were sequenced on the Illumina HiSeq System as 87-base-pair reads. The authors' pipeline ran thus. A later analysis counted approximately 84 million unique TCR beta chains across the 600 to 850 repertoires, and some 11 million of these chains were shared by at least two donors. A nearest-neighbor algorithm error-corrected the raw reads and collapsed the reads into unique sequences, merging closely related sequences to remove PCR and sequencing errors. CDR3 sequences were aligned to IMGT reference sequences to assign V, D and J gene segments. For a sequence to be retained, a match of at least six nucleotides was required to both a V gene segment and a J gene segment. Rearrangements were called productive when the CDR3 lacked stop codons and stayed in frame with V and J; all others were non-productive. Following IMGT convention, CDR3 was defined as the stretch from the second conserved V-encoded cysteine up to the conserved J-encoded phenylalanine. Sequences without an unambiguous match to a single V gene segment were excluded from the earlier analysis of several hundred of the donors. In an earlier analysis of some 590 of the donors, a V segment was called functional when productive rearrangements were above 56.7%, and segregating when the standard deviation between donors exceeded 5%. A statistical classification framework was built for diagnosing cytomegalovirus status from the catalog of TCR beta chain sequences. In a later analysis, TCR nucleotide sequences were compared against IMGT/GENE-DB human TR gene sequences so that V and J genes could be assigned. Using the TCRdist pipeline, a later analysis assigned CDR3 sequences along with most-parsimonious VDJ recombination scenarios. A later analysis defined each TCR beta chain by its CDR3 amino acid sequence plus V-gene family, and excluded reads lacking a unique V-gene family. As a way to deal with suspected cross-contamination and a sequencing artifact, a later analysis dropped over 550 nucleotide sequences that were highly shared and had low generation probability. In a later analysis, a clonal expansion index was calculated for each public chain from normalized within-repertoire ranks of inferred template counts. In a later analysis, generation probabilities were computed with a VDJ recombination model fitted to out-of-frame rearrangements, and the resulting probabilities were checked against IGoR. In a later analysis, TCR-TCR, TCR-HLA and TCR-CMV co-occurrence was scored with hypergeometric tests, and a repertoire-size bias correction was applied to TCR pairs. To estimate false discovery rates, a later analysis permuted the HLA or CMV assignments 20 times. In a later analysis, co-occurring TCRs were grouped using DBSCAN, with TCRdist sequence similarity added in when clustering inside HLA-allele-positive subsets. Co-occurrence clustering excluded repertoires with fewer than 30,000 or more than 120,000 public chains, plus five with anomalous nucleotide sharing. TCRdb limited this immuneACCESS table to in-frame rearrangements with V and J called. A share of clones is missing; checked studies link under half to unresolved V genes, and the rest is unexplained. V, J and clone size reflect that table, while D and trimming were determined from the DNA. The sample yields about 200,000 clones; approximately 78% were counted once. Together, the top ten hold roughly 2.5% of the sample.

Material: PBMCs. This receptor was identified in a woman between 40 and 55 years old in good health and CMV-seronegative. This sequence uses TRBV28 and TRBJ2-6; a weak D assignment points to TRBD2 (5 bases agree). The DNA reads as follows: TGTGCCAGCAGGCTTCGGGGAGCATCTGGGGCCAACGTCCTGACTTTC. It specifies CASRLRGASGANVLTF.